Sequencing of this TCR beta chain was carried out in a study of OX40 agonist ivuxolimab in advanced cancers. Looking at the study overall: As their treatment, patients were administered ivuxolimab, an agonistic anti-OX40 (CD134) antibody. While on treatment, patients had intravenous ivuxolimab at 0.01 to 10 mg/kg every 2 weeks.

Patients were excluded for autoimmune disease history or systemic immunosuppression. Clones were read by immunoSEQ multiplex PCR, and TCRdb kept only the in-frame ones, dropping some. The data show tens of thousands of clones, 84% seen once. In its sample, this clone was seen once. The sequence derives from an adult with an advanced solid tumor such as melanoma, head and neck, liver or kidney cancer. The specimen comprised CD4+ or CD8+ T cells sorted from blood, sampled in a trial of the OX40 agonist ivuxolimab.

Here the CDR3 reads CASGQGNEQYF. The CDR3 DNA reads TGTGCCAGCGGACAGGGGAACGAGCAGTACTTC. The chain carries TRBV6-5 and TRBJ2-5, with TRBD1 identical over 9 bases. Judging by the DNA end, TRBJ2-7 fits better; the J call may be wrong. Per the germline V gene, CDR1 is MNHEY and CDR2 is SVGAGI. This CDR3 has 11 amino acids.